The T cell receptor beta chain described here comes from a study of shared clonotypes between healthy human individuals. For the study at large: Per donor, three plates held CD4 naive cells, three held CD4 memory, two held CD8 naive and one held CD8 memory.

This clone came up once. Its antigen is as yet unknown. TCRdb's copy holds only in-frame clones and misses some; the assay was immunoSEQ multiplex PCR. The sample has 600,000 to 700,000 clones, 60% to 75% seen once; the top ten hold under 2%. Germline loops: CDR1 SNHLY, CDR2 FYNNEI. This CDR3 has 14 amino acids. V gave up 4 bases and J gave up 5 bases; unmatched junction bases: 7. Overall study results and limits: With a few donors compared, around 5.4% of naive CD4 clonotypes were shared. Investigators expected sequencing depth to affect clonotype sharing among donors.

The clonotype was recovered from a woman younger than 45 in good health. Input material: memory CD4+ T cells sorted from blood. Subset meaning: CD45RA-negative fraction. The J gene is TRBJ2-7, the V gene TRBV2; TRBD1 agrees at 8 bases. The CDR3 DNA is TGTGCCAGCAGTGTGGACAGGGCCGCAAACGAGCAGTACTTC. This encodes CASSVDRAANEQYF.